Below are 11 T cell receptor beta chains sequenced from a single sample in a study of post-analysis software for immune sequencing data. Overall study findings and caveats: Included in a set of roughly five TRBV segments more frequent in patients than controls were TRBV5-6, TRBV5-1 and TRBV20-1.

Their target antigens are unknown. The TCR beta cDNA libraries carried unique molecular identifiers. MiXCR, applied by TCRdb to the PCR reads, yields one record per CDR3 protein. The table includes hundreds of thousands of distinct CDR3 sequences, roughly 29% detected once. Sequences were obtained from blood. These receptors originate from a girl between 10 and 17 years old with multiple sclerosis.

In its sample, this clonotype was seen many times. The chain has TRBV9 and TRBJ2-3; TRBD2 matches 11 bases. Looked up from germline, CDR1 is SGDLS and CDR2 is YYNGEE. V shed 4 bases and J 0 bases; nucleotides not matched to a gene: 16. The CDR3 length is 20 residues. The CDR3 loop is CASSHPRGLAGGTSTDTQYF. The CDR3 nucleotides read TGTGCCAGCAGCCACCCCCGGGGGCTAGCGGGAGGTACGAGCACAGATACGCAGTATTTT.

CDR3 sequence: CASSASVGQMVNTGELFF. The CDR3 nucleotides read TGTGCCAGCAGTGCATCGGTAGGACAGATGGTTAACACCGGGGAGCTGTTTTTT. The chain links TRBV25-1 to TRBJ2-2; TRBD1 is a possible D gene (6 bases). CDR3 length equals 18 residues. Trimming shortened V by 4 bases and J by 2 bases, and 20 bases separated the two germline ends. Germline CDR1 is MGHDK and CDR2 is SYGVNS.

V usage is TRBV5-1 and J usage is TRBJ1-2; 9 positions match TRBD1. The CDR3 runs 14 residues. V was clipped by 5 bases and J by 10 bases; unmatched bases: 12. Germline V gives CDR1 SGHRS, CDR2 YFSETQ. The CDR3 reads CASSQGPGTGNYTF. CDR3 nucleotides: TGCGCCAGCAGTCAAGGTCCCGGGACAGGGAACTACACCTTC.

The chain is built from TRBV4-1 and TRBJ1-2; no firm D call. The CDR3 covers 14 residues. Trimming shortened V by 1 base and J by 8 bases, and 14 bases separated the two germline ends. Germline V gene lookup returns CDR1 MGHRA and CDR2 YSYEKL. CDR3 in DNA: TGCGCCAGCAGCCAAGCAAGAGGTCCGGTCGGCTACACCTTC. It yields the protein CASSQARGPVGYTF.

The J gene is TRBJ1-2, the V gene TRBV20-1, with D possibly being TRBD1 (6 bases). This CDR3 is built from 15 residues. Germline V gives CDR1 DFQATT, CDR2 SNEGSKA (reference sequence). Trimming shortened V by 3 bases and J by 0 bases, and 14 bases separated the two germline ends. The CDR3 region has the DNA TGCAGTGCTAGTTACAGGGACGGGTCTAACTATGGCTACACCTTC. It is translated as CSASYRDGSNYGYTF.

This rearrangement joins TRBV9 to TRBJ2-3, with TRBD1 matching over 10 bases. The CDR3 is 14 residues long. V shed 3 bases, J shed 5 bases, and the junction held 3 bases outside the gene matches. In germline, CDR1 is SGDLS, CDR2 YYNGEE. CDR3 sequence (DNA): TGTGCCAGCAGCGGGGACAGGGGAAGAGATACGCAGTATTTT. Amino acids: CASSGDRGRDTQYF.

Ten or more counts support this clonotype. The rearrangement uses TRBV29-1 and TRBJ2-7; D might be TRBD1 (8 bases). The V and J ends lost 4 bases and 2 bases respectively, with 21 bases between them. Germline V gene sequence: CDR1 SQVTM, CDR2 ANQGSEA. The CDR3 totals 16 residues. The CDR3 protein is CSVASPIQGGTYEQYF. The CDR3 region has the DNA TGCAGCGTTGCATCCCCGATACAGGGGGGGACCTACGAGCAGTACTTC.

This clonotype was detected only a few times. One end of the junction fails to match germline, which may point to a read error. The gene calls are TRBV5-1 and TRBJ2-7; D possibly corresponds to TRBD2 (6 bases). This CDR3 has 14 residues. CDR1 is SGHRS, CDR2 YFSETQ, per germline. The chain's CDR3 is CASSLAGSPYEQYF. The CDR3 bases are TGTGCCAGCAGCTTAGCCGGGAGCCCCTACGAGCAGTACTTC.

This clonotype has more than one count but fewer than ten. V is TRBV20-1 and J is TRBJ1-5, with D possibly TRBD1 on 6 matching bases. V lost 7 bases and J 0 bases, leaving 16 bases between the germline ends. Germline-derived CDR1 and CDR2 are DFQATT and SNEGSKA (reference sequence). This CDR3 is 15 amino acids long. Here the CDR3 reads CSVQDRLHSNQPQHF. CDR3 DNA: TGCAGTGTTCAAGACAGGCTCCATAGCAATCAGCCCCAGCATTTT.

V and J are TRBV2 and TRBJ1-2; D gene ambiguous. The germline V gene encodes CDR1 SNHLY and CDR2 FYNNEI. The CDR3 covers 13 residues. The CDR3, as DNA: TGTGCTCGAGACGGGGTAGACGACTATGGCTACACCTTC. Translating it yields CARDGVDDYGYTF.

The V call is TRBV2, the J call TRBJ2-6, with TRBD2 matching 7 bases. The junction had 5 bases not matched to a gene; V was cut back by 11 bases and J by 4 bases. The V gene's germline CDR1 is SNHLY and CDR2 FYNNEI. This CDR3 has 13 residues. This CDR3 reads CAGGGAGANVLTF. The DNA of the CDR3 is TGTGCCGGGGGAGGGGCCGGGGCCAACGTCCTGACTTTC.